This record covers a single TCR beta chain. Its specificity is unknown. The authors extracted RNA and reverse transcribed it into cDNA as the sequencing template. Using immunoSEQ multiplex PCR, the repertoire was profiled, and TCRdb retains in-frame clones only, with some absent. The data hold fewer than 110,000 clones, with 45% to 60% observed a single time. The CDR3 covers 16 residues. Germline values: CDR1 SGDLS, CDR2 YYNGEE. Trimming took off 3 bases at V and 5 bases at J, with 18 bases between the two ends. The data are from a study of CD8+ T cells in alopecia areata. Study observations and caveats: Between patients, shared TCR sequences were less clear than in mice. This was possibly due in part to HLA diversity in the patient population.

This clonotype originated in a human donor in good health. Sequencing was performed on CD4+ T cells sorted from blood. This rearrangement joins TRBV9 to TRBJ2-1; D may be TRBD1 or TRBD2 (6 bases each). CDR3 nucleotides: TGTGCCAGCAGCGCCCCGGGACTTGGACAGAACAATGAGCAGTTCTTC. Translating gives CASSAPGLGQNNEQFF.